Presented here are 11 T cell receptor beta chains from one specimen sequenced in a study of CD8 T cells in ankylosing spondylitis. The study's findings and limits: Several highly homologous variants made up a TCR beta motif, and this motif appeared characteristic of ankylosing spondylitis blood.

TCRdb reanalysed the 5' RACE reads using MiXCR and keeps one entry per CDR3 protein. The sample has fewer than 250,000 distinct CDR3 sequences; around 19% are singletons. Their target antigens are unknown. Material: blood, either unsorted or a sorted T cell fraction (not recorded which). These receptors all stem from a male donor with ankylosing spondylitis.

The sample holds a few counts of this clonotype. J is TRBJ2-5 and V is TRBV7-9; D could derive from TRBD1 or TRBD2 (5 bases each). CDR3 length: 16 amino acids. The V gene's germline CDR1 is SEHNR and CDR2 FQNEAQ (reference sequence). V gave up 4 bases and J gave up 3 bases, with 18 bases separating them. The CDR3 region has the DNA TGTGCCAGCAGCTCAGGGACCTCAGGACCCGAAGAGACCCAGTACTTC. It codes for CASSSGTSGPEETQYF. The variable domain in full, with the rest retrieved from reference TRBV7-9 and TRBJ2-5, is DTGVSQNPRHKITKRGQNVTFRCDPISEHNRLYWYRQTLGQGPEFLTYFQNEAQLEKSRLLSDRFSAERPKGSFSTLEIQRTEQGDSAMYLCASSSGTSGPEETQYFGPGTRLLVL.

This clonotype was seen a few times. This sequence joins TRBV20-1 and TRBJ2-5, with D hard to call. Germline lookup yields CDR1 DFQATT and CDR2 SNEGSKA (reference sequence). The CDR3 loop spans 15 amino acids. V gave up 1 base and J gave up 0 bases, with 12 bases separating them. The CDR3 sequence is CSARGLLVYQETQYF. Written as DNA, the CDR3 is TGCAGTGCTAGAGGACTGCTAGTTTACCAAGAGACCCAGTACTTC.

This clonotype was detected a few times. CDR3 nucleotides: TGCAGTGGTCTACAGGGGGCAGTTACTGAAGCTTTCTTT. Its translation: CSGLQGAVTEAFF. The rearrangement links TRBV29-1 to TRBJ1-1; the match to TRBD1 covers 9 bases. The germline V gene has CDR1 SQVTM and CDR2 ANQGSEA. This CDR3 comprises 13 residues.

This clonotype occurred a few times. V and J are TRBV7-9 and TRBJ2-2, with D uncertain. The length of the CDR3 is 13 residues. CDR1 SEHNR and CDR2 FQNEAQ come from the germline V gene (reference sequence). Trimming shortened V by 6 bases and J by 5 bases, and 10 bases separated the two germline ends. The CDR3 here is CASSLKGTGELFF. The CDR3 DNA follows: TGTGCCAGCAGTTTAAAGGGAACCGGGGAGCTGTTTTTT.

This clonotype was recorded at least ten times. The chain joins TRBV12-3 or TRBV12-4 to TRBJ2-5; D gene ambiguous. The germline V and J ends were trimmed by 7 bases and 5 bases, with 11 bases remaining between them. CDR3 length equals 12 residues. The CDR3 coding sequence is TGTGCCAGCAAGCTGGGCGGCGAGACCCAGTACTTC. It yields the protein CASKLGGETQYF.

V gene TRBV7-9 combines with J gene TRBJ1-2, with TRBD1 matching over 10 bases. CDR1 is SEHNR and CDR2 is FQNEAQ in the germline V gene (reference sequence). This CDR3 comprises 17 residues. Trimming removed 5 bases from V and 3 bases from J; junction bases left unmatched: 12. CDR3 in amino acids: CASSPGQGITLDYGYTF. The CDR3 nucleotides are TGTGCCAGCAGCCCGGGACAGGGGATTACGTTGGACTATGGCTACACCTTC.

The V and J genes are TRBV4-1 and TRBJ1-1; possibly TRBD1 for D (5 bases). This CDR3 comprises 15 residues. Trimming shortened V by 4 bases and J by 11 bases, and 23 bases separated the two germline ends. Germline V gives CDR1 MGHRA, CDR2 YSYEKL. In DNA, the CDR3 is TGCGCCAGCAGCCCCCTTAGTGGGGCGATCAGCTACGCTTTCTTT. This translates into CASSPLSGAISYAFF.

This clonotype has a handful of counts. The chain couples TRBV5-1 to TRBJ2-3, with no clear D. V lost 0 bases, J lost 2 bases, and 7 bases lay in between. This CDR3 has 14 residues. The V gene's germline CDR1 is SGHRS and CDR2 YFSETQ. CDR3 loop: CASSLATNTDTQYF. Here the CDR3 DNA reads TGCGCCAGCAGCTTGGCCACAAACACAGATACGCAGTATTTT.

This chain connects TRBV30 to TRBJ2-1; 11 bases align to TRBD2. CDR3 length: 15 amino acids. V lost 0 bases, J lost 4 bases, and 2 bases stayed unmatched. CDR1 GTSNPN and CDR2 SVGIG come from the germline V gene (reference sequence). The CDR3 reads CAWSVLAGEYNEQFF. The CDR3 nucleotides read TGTGCCTGGAGTGTACTAGCGGGGGAATACAATGAGCAGTTCTTC.

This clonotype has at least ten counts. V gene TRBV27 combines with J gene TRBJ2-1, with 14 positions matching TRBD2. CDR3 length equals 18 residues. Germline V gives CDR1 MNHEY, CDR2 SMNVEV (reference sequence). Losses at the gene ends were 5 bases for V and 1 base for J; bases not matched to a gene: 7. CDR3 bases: TGTGCCAGCAGTCCCGGGACTAGCGGGAGTAGTTCCTACAATGAGCAGTTCTTC. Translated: CASSPGTSGSSSYNEQFF.

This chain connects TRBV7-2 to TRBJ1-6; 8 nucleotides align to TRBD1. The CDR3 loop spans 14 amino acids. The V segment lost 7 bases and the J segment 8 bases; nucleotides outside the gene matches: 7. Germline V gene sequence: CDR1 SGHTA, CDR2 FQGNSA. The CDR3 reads CASTQDRAHSPLHF. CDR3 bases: TGTGCCAGCACCCAGGACAGGGCGCATTCACCCCTCCACTTT. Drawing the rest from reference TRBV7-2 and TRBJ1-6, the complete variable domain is GAGVSQSPSNKVTEKGKDVELRCDPISGHTALYWYRQSLGQGLEFLIYFQGNSAPDKSGLPSDRFSAERTGGSVSTLTIQRTQQEDSAVYLCASTQDRAHSPLHFGNGTRLTVT.